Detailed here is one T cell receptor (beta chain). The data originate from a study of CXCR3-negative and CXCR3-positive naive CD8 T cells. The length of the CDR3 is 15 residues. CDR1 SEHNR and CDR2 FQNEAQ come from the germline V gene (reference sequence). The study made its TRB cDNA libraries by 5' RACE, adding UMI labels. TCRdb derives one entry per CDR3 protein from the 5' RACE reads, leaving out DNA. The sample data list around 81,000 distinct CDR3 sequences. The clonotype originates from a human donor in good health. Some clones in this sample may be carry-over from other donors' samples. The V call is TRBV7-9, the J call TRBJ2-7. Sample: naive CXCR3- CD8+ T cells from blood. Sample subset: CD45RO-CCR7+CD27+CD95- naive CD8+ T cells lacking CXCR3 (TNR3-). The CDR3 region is CASSLATIRGYEQYF.